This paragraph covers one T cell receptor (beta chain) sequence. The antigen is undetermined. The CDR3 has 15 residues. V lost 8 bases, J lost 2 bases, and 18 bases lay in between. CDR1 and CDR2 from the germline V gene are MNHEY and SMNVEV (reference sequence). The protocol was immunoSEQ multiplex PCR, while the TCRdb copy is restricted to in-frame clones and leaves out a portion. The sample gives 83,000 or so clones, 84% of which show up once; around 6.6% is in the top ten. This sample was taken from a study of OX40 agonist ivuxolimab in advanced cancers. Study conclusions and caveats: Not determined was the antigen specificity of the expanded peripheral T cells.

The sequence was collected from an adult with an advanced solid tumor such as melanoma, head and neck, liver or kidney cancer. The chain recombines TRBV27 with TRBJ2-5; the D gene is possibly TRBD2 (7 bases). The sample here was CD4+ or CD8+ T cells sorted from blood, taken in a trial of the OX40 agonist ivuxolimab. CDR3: CASCRGGTGQETQYF. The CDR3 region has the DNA TGTGCCAGCTGCAGGGGAGGGACGGGTCAAGAGACCCAGTACTTC.